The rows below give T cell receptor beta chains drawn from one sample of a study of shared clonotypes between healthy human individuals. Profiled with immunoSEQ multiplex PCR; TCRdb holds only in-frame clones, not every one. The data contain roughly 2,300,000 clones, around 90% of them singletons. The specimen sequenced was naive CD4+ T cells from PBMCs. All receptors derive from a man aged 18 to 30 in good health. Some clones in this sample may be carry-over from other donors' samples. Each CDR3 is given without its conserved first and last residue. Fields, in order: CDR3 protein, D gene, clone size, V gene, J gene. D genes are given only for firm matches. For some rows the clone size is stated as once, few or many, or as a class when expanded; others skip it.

CDR3: ASSLGVLGALYEQY
D: .
size: .
V: TRBV5-1
J: TRBJ2-7

CDR3: ASSLPRRDFDEQY
D: .
size: once
V: TRBV4-1
J: TRBJ2-7

CDR3: ASGTRERDTQY
D: .
size: once
V: TRBV19
J: TRBJ2-3

CDR3: ASSYRRQTYEQY
D: .
size: .
V: TRBV6-5
J: TRBJ2-7

CDR3: ASSRTGLGYEQY
D: TRBD2
size: .
V: TRBV11-2
J: TRBJ2-7

CDR3: SVDGDRVDYT
D: .
size: .
V: TRBV29-1
J: TRBJ1-2

CDR3: ASTGTSGRATEQF
D: TRBD2
size: .
V: TRBV7-8
J: TRBJ2-1

CDR3: ASSLWGGSETQY
D: TRBD2
size: .
V: TRBV6-5
J: TRBJ2-5

CDR3: ASSPGTGGSQPQH
D: TRBD1
size: .
V: TRBV6-5
J: TRBJ1-5

CDR3: ASSLLGGQNTEAF
D: .
size: .
V: TRBV5-1
J: TRBJ1-1

CDR3: ASSPPLGKQGYNEQF
D: .
size: .
V: TRBV9
J: TRBJ2-1

CDR3: ASSESLAGGAYEQY
D: TRBD2
size: .
V: TRBV2
J: TRBJ2-7

CDR3: ASSPADKNIQY
D: .
size: .
V: TRBV7-6
J: TRBJ2-4

CDR3: ASSLARGQGSYEQY
D: TRBD1
size: .
V: TRBV7-9
J: TRBJ2-7

CDR3: ASNQQGAMVGEQY
D: TRBD1
size: .
V: TRBV6-6
J: TRBJ2-7

CDR3: ASSYGGTADGEQY
D: .
size: .
V: TRBV6-5
J: TRBJ2-7

CDR3: AWIQIASAGNTIY
D: .
size: .
V: TRBV30
J: TRBJ1-3

CDR3: ASSYGLAGGEEQY
D: TRBD2
size: .
V: TRBV5-1
J: TRBJ2-7

CDR3: ASSSPSGDTQY
D: .
size: .
V: TRBV5-4
J: TRBJ2-3

CDR3: AWSRKTGSFRGGTGELF
D: .
size: .
V: TRBV30
J: TRBJ2-2

CDR3: ASTRGALSSYEQY
D: .
size: .
V: TRBV2
J: TRBJ2-7

CDR3: ASSLLSRWVAGVPYNEQF
D: TRBD2
size: .
V: TRBV27
J: TRBJ2-1

CDR3: ASSLLAGGGNEQF
D: TRBD2
size: .
V: TRBV5-1
J: TRBJ2-1

CDR3: ASSQTGLTGTQY
D: .
size: once
V: TRBV28
J: TRBJ2-5

CDR3: ASTTGGQGSYGYT
D: .
size: .
V: TRBV9
J: TRBJ1-2

CDR3: SARGGSEAF
D: .
size: .
V: TRBV20-1
J: TRBJ1-1

CDR3: ASSLVTGSNQPQH
D: .
size: .
V: TRBV27
J: TRBJ1-5

CDR3: ASSLDPVSNYGYT
D: .
size: .
V: TRBV7-2
J: TRBJ1-2

CDR3: ASSLGTLSGNTIY
D: .
size: .
V: TRBV7-9
J: TRBJ1-3

CDR3: ASSALTSGYTDTQY
D: TRBD2
size: .
V: TRBV10-2
J: TRBJ2-3

CDR3: ASSEWGGGETQY
D: .
size: .
V: TRBV25-1
J: TRBJ2-5

CDR3: ASSLRTGVLDTQY
D: TRBD1
size: .
V: TRBV7-8
J: TRBJ2-3

CDR3: ASSFGPAGLGETQY
D: .
size: .
V: TRBV7-2
J: TRBJ2-5

CDR3: ASKPDSGRDKNIQY
D: TRBD2
size: .
V: TRBV28
J: TRBJ2-4

CDR3: ASKLTGTNSYEQY
D: .
size: .
V: TRBV4-2
J: TRBJ2-7

CDR3: ASSRRDPVVQPQH
D: .
size: .
V: TRBV28
J: TRBJ1-5

CDR3: ASSSGQGGQPQH
D: TRBD1
size: .
V: TRBV4-1
J: TRBJ1-5

CDR3: ASSPDRVPDTQY
D: TRBD1
size: once
V: TRBV14
J: TRBJ2-5

CDR3: ASMGQFPSYGYT
D: TRBD1
size: .
V: TRBV6-5
J: TRBJ1-2

CDR3: ASSSEPGQPNSPLH
D: TRBD1
size: .
V: TRBV7-9
J: TRBJ1-6

CDR3: ASSAGQPGGHGYT
D: TRBD1
size: .
V: TRBV5-1
J: TRBJ1-2

CDR3: ASSQEPGANVLT
D: .
size: once
V: TRBV4-3
J: TRBJ2-6

CDR3: SVDRQGWNEQF
D: TRBD1
size: .
V: TRBV29-1
J: TRBJ2-1

CDR3: ASSIIDRGEQY
D: TRBD1
size: .
V: TRBV28
J: TRBJ2-7

CDR3: AISGDFYT
D: .
size: .
V: TRBV10-3
J: TRBJ1-2

CDR3: ASIRGGGNNEQF
D: .
size: .
V: TRBV9
J: TRBJ2-1

CDR3: ASSQDKGLAGFDEQF
D: TRBD2
size: .
V: TRBV14
J: TRBJ2-1

CDR3: ASSVQQGPYEQY
D: .
size: .
V: TRBV2
J: TRBJ2-7

CDR3: ASSLEGLEGDEQF
D: TRBD2
size: .
V: TRBV5-1
J: TRBJ2-1

CDR3: ASSDPRGPTRNEQF
D: .
size: .
V: TRBV6-4
J: TRBJ2-1

CDR3: ASSSGPLGSQH
D: .
size: .
V: TRBV6-1
J: TRBJ1-5

CDR3: ASSFDVGSNEQF
D: .
size: .
V: TRBV28
J: TRBJ2-1

CDR3: ASSLRGPPYEQY
D: .
size: .
V: TRBV28
J: TRBJ2-7

CDR3: ASSLAGATNEKLF
D: .
size: .
V: TRBV5-1
J: TRBJ1-4